This TCR beta chain appears in the sequencing data of a study of tissue T cells after allogeneic stem cell transplantation. Notes on the study in general: In patients and mice, blood and spleen missed much of tissue repertoire.

Profiling relied on immunoSEQ multiplex PCR, and the TCRdb table lists in-frame clones only, not all of them. The sample lists 8,500 to 9,000 clones; 35% to 55% were seen once. This clone was detected only a few times. The antigen remains unidentified. Mouse germline and gene names are used. The read ends 1 residue early relative to the CDR3; the germline J gene fills the gap. Trimming pared 3 bases from V and 0 bases from J, leaving 7 bases between. The CDR3 totals 14 residues. From germline, CDR1 is SGHND and CDR2 FRSKSL. Time point here: mouse harvest day 7 after allogeneic transplant. Mouse grafts combined 10^7 T-cell-depleted bone marrow cells with 10^6 splenic CD5+ T cells.

This rearrangement joins TRBV15 to TRBJ2-3; TRBD1 or TRBD2 may be the D gene (5 bases each). The sample taken for sequencing was skin. This clonotype was obtained from a female BALB/c mouse given C57BL/6 T cells with graft-versus-host disease after an allogeneic hematopoietic cell transplant. The CDR3 bases that were read are TGTGCCAGCAGTTTTGGGGACAGTGCAGAAACGCTGTAT. Translation: CASSFGDSAETLY. The complete CDR3 protein is CASSFGDSAETLYF.